This TCR beta chain was identified in a study of vaccination and CD4 T cells after COVID-19. Germline V gene sequence: CDR1 DFQATT, CDR2 SNEGSKA (reference sequence). Trimming removed 3 bases from V and 15 bases from J, with 27 bases in between. The CDR3 runs 16 residues. The Oncomine TCR Beta short-read assay generated sequence data from the DNA of cultured CD4+ T cells. TCRdb itself ran the PCR reads through MiXCR, one entry per CDR3 protein. This table holds about 9,600 distinct CDR3 sequences, roughly 27% found once. Treatment of the sample: approximately 9-day PBMC culture with coronavirus spike peptide pools or control peptides (ViraFEST assay). With regard to this clonotype: What it recognizes is unknown.

This specimen consisted of CD4+ T cells from blood, cultured in vitro, obtained before SARS-CoV-2 vaccination. The rearrangement links TRBV20-1 to TRBJ1-6; tentatively, D is TRBD1 (5 bases). The sequence was obtained from a human donor who received a COVID-19 vaccine. The CDR3 bases are TGCAGTGCTAGTAGTCTCCGGGTACAGGCCTCTTCAGGCCTCCACTTT. This codes for CSASSLRVQASSGLHF.